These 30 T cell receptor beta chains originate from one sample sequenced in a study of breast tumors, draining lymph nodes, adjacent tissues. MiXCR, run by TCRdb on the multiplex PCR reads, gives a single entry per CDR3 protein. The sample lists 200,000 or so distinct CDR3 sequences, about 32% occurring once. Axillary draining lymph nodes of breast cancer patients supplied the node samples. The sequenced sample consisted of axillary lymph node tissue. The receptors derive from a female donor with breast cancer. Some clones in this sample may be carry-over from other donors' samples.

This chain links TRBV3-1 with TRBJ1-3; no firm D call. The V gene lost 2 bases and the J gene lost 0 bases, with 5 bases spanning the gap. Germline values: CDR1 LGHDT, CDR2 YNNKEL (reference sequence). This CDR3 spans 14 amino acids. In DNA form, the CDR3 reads TGTGCCAGCAGCCAAACGTCCTCTGGAAACACCATATATTTT. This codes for CASSQTSSGNTIYF.

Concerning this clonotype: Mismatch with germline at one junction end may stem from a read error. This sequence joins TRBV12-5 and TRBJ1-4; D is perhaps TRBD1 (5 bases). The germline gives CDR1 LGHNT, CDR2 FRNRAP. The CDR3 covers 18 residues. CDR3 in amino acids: CASGFARGRASTNKKLFF. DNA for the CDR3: TGTGCTAGTGGTTTCGCCCGGGGCAGGGCCTCAACTAATAAAAAACTGTTTTTT.

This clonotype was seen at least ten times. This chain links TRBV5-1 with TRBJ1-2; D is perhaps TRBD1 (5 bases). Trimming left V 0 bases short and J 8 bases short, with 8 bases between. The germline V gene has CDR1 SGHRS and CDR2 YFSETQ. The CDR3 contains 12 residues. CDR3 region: CASSLEGRGYTF. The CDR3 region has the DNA TGCGCCAGCAGCTTGGAGGGACGGGGCTACACCTTC.

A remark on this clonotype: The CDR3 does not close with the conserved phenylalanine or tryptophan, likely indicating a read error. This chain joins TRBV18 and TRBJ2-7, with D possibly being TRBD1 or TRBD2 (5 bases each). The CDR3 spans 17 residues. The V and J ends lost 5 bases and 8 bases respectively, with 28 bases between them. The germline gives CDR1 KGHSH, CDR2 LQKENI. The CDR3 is CASSSSTGASTVAKQYY. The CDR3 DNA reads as TGTGCCAGCTCATCTTCGACCGGGGCTAGCACCGTTGCAAAGCAGTACTAC.

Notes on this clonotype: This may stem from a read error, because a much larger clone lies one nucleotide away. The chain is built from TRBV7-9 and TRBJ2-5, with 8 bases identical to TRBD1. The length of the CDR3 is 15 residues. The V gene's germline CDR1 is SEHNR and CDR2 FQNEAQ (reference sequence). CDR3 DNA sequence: TGTGCCAGCAGGGAAGACAGGGGAGTCTACTACGAGCAGCACTTC. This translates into CASREDRGVYYEQHF. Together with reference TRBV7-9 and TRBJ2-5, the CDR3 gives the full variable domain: DTGVSQNPRHKITKRGQNVTFRCDPISEHNRLYWYRQTLGQGPEFLTYFQNEAQLEKSRLLSDRFSAERPKGSFSTLEIQRTEQGDSAMYLCASREDRGVYYEQHFGPGTRLLVL.

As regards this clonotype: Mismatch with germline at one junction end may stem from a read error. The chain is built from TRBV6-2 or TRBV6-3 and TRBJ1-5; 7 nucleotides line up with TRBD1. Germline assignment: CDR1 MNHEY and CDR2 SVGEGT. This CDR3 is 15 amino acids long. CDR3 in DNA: TGTGCCAGCAGGTACTACGACAGGGGCAATCAGCCCCAGCATTTT. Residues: CASRYYDRGNQPQHF.

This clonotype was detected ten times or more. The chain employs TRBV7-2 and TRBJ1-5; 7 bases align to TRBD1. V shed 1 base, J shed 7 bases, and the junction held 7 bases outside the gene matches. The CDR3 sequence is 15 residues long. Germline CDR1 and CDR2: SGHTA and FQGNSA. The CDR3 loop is CASSLGGNRGQPQHF. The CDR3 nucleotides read TGTGCCAGCAGCTTAGGAGGTAACAGGGGCCAGCCCCAGCATTTT.

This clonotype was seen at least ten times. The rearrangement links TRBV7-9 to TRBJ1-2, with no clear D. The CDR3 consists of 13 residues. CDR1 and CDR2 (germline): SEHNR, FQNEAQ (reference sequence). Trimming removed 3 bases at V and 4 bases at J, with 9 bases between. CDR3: CASSFPSSYGYTF. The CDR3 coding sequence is TGTGCCAGCAGCTTCCCATCCAGCTATGGCTACACCTTC.

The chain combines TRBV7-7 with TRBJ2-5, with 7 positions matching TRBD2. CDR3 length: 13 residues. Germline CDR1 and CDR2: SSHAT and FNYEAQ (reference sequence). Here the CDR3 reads CVGSTAGEETQYF. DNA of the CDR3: TGTGTTGGCAGCACGGCGGGAGAAGAGACCCAGTACTTC.

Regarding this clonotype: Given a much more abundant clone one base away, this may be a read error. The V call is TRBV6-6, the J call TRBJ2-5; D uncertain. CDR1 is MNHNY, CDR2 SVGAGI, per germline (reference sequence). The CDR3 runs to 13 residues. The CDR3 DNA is TGTGCCAGCAGTCACTCAAGAGCCTTGACCCAGTACTTC. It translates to CASSHSRALTQYF.

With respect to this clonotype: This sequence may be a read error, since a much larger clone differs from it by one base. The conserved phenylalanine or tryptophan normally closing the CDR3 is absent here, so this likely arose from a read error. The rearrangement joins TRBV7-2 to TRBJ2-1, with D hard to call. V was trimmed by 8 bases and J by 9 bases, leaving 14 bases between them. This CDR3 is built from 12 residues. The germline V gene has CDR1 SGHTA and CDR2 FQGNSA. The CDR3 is CASSHWIGEQFL. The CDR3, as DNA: TGTGCCAGCTCTCATTGGATCGGTGAGCAGTTCCTC.

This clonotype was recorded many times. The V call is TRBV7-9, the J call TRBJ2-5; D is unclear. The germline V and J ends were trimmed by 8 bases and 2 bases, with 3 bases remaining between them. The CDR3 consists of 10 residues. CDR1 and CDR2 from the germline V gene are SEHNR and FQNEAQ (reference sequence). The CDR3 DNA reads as TGTGCCAGCCATCAAGAGACCCAGTACTTC. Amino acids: CASHQETQYF.

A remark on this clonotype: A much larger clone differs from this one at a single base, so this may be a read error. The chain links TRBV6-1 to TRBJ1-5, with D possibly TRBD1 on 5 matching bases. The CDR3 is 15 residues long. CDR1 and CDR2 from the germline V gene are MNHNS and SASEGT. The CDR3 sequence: CASGEGAGGHQPQHF. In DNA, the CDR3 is TGTGCCAGCGGTGAAGGGGCGGGAGGCCACCAGCCCCAGCATTTT.

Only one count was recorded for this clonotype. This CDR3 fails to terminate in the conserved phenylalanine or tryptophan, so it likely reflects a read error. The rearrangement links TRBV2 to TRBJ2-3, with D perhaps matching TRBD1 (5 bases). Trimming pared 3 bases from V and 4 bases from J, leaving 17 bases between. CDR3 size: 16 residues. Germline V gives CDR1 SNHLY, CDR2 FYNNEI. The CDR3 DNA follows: TGTGCCAGCAGTGATGGGGCCCGCCAAAGGCCAGATACGCAGTATTCT. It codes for CASSDGARQRPDTQYS.

CDR3 loop: CSVGQGYTEAFF. For the CDR3, the DNA is TGCAGTGTGGGACAGGGCTACACTGAAGCTTTCTTT. The chain uses TRBV20-1 and TRBJ1-1; 9 nucleotides match TRBD1. This CDR3 is built from 12 residues. Looked up from germline, CDR1 is DFQATT and CDR2 is SNEGSKA (reference sequence). The V and J ends lost 7 bases and 3 bases, in that order; junction bases with no gene match: 3.

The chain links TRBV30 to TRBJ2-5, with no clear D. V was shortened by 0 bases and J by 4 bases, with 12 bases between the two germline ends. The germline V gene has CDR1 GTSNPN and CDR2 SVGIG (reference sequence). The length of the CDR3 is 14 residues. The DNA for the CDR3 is TGTGCCTGGAGTGTAGGACGTGGTAGAGAGACCCAGTACTTC. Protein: CAWSVGRGRETQYF.

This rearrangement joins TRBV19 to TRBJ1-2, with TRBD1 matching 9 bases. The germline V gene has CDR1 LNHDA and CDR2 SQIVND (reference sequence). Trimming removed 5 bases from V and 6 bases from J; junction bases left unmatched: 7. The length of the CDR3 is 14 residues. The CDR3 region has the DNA TGTGCCAGTAGTTATGGGGGACAGGGCGATGGCTACACCTTC. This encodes CASSYGGQGDGYTF.

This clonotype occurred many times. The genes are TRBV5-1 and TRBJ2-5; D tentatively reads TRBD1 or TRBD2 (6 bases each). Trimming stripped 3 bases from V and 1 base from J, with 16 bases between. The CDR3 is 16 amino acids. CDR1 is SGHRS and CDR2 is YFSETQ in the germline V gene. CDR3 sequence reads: CASSSEGDLTQETQYF. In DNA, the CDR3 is TGCGCCAGCAGCTCGGAGGGGGACCTCACCCAAGAGACCCAGTACTTC.

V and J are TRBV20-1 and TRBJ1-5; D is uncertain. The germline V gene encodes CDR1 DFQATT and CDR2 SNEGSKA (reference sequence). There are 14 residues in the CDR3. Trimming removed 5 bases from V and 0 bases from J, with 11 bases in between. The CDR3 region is CSASLMDSNQPQHF. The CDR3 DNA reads TGCAGTGCTTCCTTAATGGATAGCAATCAGCCCCAGCATTTT.

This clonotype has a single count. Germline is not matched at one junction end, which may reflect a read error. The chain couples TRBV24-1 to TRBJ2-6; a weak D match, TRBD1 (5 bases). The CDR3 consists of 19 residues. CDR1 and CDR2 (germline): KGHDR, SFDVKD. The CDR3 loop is CATSDLIIQVVSGANVLPF. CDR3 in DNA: TGTGCCACCAGTGATTTGATTATACAGGTTGTCTCTGGGGCCAACGTCCTGCCTTTC.

The DNA for the CDR3 is TGCAGTGCTAGAGATCAAGGGGGGACTGAAGCTTTCTTT. Amino acids: CSARDQGGTEAFF. This chain connects TRBV20-1 to TRBJ1-1, with a weak D call TRBD1 (6 bases). This CDR3 has 13 amino acids. Germline CDR1 and CDR2: DFQATT and SNEGSKA (reference sequence). V shed 0 bases and J shed 5 bases, with 10 bases lying between them.

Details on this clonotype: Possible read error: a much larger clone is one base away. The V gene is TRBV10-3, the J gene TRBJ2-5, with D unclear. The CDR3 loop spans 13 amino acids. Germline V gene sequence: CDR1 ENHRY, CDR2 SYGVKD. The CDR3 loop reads CSISGWQQETQYF. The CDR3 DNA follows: TGTTCCATCAGTGGGTGGCAGCAAGAGACCCAGTACTTC.

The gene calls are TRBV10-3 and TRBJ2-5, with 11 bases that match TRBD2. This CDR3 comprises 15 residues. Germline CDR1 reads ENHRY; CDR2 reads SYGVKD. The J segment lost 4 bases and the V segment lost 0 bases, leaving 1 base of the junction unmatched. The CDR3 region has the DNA TGTGCCATCAGTGAGTCCCTAGCGGGGGGAGAGACCCAGTACTTC. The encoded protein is CAISESLAGGETQYF.

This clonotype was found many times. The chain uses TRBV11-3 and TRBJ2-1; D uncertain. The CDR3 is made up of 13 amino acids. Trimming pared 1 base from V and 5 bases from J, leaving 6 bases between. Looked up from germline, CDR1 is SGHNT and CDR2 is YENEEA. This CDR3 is CASSLGIDNEQFF. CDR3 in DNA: TGTGCCAGCAGCTTAGGTATTGACAATGAGCAGTTCTTC. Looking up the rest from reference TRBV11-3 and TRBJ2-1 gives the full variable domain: EAGVVQSPRYKIIEKKQPVAFWCNPISGHNTLYWYLQNLGQGPELLIRYENEEAVDDSQLPKDRFSAERLKGVDSTLKIQPAELGDSAVYLCASSLGIDNEQFFGPGTRLTVL.

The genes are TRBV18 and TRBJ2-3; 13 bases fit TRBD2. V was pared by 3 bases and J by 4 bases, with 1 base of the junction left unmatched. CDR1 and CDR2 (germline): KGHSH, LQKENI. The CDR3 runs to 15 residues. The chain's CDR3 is CASSPTSGRADTQYF. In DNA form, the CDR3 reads TGTGCCAGCTCACCTACTAGCGGGAGGGCAGATACGCAGTATTTT.

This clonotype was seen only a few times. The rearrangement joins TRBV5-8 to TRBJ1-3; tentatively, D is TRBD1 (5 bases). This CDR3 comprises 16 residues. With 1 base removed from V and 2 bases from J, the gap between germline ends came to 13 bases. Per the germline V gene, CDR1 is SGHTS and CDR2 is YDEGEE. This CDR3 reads CASSLPGGGPGNTIYF. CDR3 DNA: TGTGCCAGCAGCTTGCCGGGGGGGGGACCTGGAAACACCATATATTTT.

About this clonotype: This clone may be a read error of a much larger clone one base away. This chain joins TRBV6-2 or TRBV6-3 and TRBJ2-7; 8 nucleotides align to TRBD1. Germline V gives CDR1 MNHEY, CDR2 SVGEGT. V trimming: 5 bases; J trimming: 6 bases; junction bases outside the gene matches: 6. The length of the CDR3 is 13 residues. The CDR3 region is CASSHTTGGEQYF. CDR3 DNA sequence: TGTGCCAGCAGTCACACCACAGGGGGCGAGCAGTACTTC.

The CDR3 loop is CASGGSPTDTQYF. The CDR3 region has the DNA TGTGCTTCCGGCGGCTCCCCCACCGATACGCAGTATTTT. J is TRBJ2-3 and V is TRBV15; D not certain. CDR1 and CDR2 (germline): LNHNV, YYDKDF (reference sequence). The CDR3 extends over 13 amino acids.

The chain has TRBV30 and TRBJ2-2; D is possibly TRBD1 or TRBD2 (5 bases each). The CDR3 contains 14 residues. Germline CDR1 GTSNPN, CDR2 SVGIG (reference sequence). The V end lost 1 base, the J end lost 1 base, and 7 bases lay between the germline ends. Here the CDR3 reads CAWSGDLNTGELFF. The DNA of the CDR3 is TGTGCCTGGAGTGGGGACCTGAACACCGGGGAGCTGTTTTTT. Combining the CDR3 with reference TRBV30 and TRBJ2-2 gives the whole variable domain SQTIHQWPATLVQPVGSPLSLECTVEGTSNPNLYWYRQAAGRGLQLLFYSVGIGQISSEVPQNLSASRPQDRQFILSSKKLLLSDSGFYLCAWSGDLNTGELFFGEGSRLTVL.

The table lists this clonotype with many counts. In DNA form, the CDR3 reads TGTGCCAGCAGCCCCCACAGGACATTATTCTATGGCTACACCTTC. Its translation: CASSPHRTLFYGYTF. The V gene is TRBV3-1, the J gene TRBJ1-2, with D possibly TRBD1 on 5 matching bases. With 4 bases removed from V and 4 bases from J, the gap between germline ends came to 16 bases. Germline V gene data show CDR1 as LGHDT and CDR2 as YNNKEL (reference sequence). The CDR3 extends over 15 amino acids.